A selection of T cell receptor beta chains follows, all from one sample in a study of cytomegalovirus exposure and HLA in healthy donors. Only in-frame clones appear in the TCRdb table, and some are missing; sequencing was by immunoSEQ multiplex PCR. The sample lists approximately 100,000 clones, 9.5% to 13% occurring once. Sequencing was done on a sample of PBMCs. These receptors all stem from a man aged 35-49 years in good health and CMV-seropositive. Both conserved end residues are part of each CDR3. Each record gives: J gene, V gene, CDR3 protein.

TRBJ2-7 | TRBV7-9 | CASSLALQEQYF
TRBJ2-5 | TRBV6-6 | CASILAAGGGETQYF
TRBJ2-5 | TRBV6-6 | CAGGRAGETQYF
TRBJ2-1 | TRBV29-1 | CSVERLESEQFF
TRBJ2-7 | TRBV28 | CASSLTTYEQYF
TRBJ1-5 | TRBV15 | CATSTWDRRNQPQHF
TRBJ1-2 | TRBV6-5 | CASSLNRGRGYTF
TRBJ2-1 | TRBV29-1 | CSVDALVGFDEQFF
TRBJ2-7 | TRBV6-6 | CASSYRAGRPSYEQYF
TRBJ1-1 | TRBV19 | CASSNPPGRGTEAFF
TRBJ2-7 | TRBV5-1 | CASSLDNLQGEQYF
TRBJ1-2 | TRBV6-5 | CASSRRHPVDGYTF
TRBJ2-3 | TRBV2 | CASSKLAGGTDTQYF
TRBJ1-1 | TRBV19 | CASRPIEMNTEAFF
TRBJ2-2 | TRBV27 | CASSLSYTGELFF